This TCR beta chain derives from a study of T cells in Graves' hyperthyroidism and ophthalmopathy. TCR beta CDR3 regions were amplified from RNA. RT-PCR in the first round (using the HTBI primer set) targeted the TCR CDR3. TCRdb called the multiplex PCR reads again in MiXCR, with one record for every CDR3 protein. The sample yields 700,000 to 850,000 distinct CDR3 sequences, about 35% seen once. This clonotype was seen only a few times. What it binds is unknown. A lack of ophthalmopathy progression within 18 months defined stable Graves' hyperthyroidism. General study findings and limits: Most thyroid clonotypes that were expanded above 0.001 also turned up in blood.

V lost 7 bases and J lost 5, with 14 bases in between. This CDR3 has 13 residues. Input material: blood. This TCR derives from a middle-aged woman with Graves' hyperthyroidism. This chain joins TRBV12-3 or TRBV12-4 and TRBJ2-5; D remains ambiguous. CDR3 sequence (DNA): TGTGCCAGCACCGGAGCCCTTGTCGAGACCCAGTACTTC. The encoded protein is CASTGALVETQYF.